The 19 T cell receptor beta chains below were found in one sample sequenced in a study of blood T cell repertoires in COVID-19. Sequencing was performed with immunoSEQ multiplex PCR; in TCRdb, only in-frame clones are kept and a portion is missing. The table has roughly 260,000 clones, 86% seen once. The material sequenced was peripheral blood. The receptors stem from a man aged 35-49 years who had recovered from COVID-19.

This clone was counted once. The CDR3 region is CASSRGVYSNQPQHF. DNA for the CDR3: TGTGCCAGCAGTCGGGGGGTTTATAGCAATCAGCCCCAGCATTTT. The chain joins TRBV27 to TRBJ1-5; D might be TRBD1 (5 bases). The germline V gene encodes CDR1 MNHEY and CDR2 SMNVEV (reference sequence). CDR3 length equals 15 residues. The V end was cut by 5 bases, the J end by 0 bases, with 11 bases between.

This chain uses TRBV19 with TRBJ2-7; D may be TRBD2 (6 bases). Per germline, CDR1 LNHDA and CDR2 SQIVND (reference sequence). Trimming removed 3 bases at V and 0 bases at J, with 15 bases between. CDR3 length: 16 residues. CDR3 nucleotides: TGTGCCAGTAGTATCGGAGGGGTTGATAGCTCCTACGAGCAGTACTTC. This sequence encodes CASSIGGVDSSYEQYF. Using reference TRBV19 and TRBJ2-7 for the parts outside the CDR3, the full variable domain is DGGITQSPKYLFRKEGQNVTLSCEQNLNHDAMYWYRQDPGQGLRLIYYSQIVNDFQKGDIAEGYSVSREKKESFPLTVTSAQKNPTAFYLCASSIGGVDSSYEQYFGPGTRLTVT.

The gene calls are TRBV10-1 and TRBJ2-7; 9 bases match TRBD1. CDR1 WNHNN and CDR2 SYGVQD come from the germline V gene (reference sequence). CDR3 length: 20 residues. With 5 bases clipped from V and 2 bases from J, the junction kept 22 bases outside the gene matches. The CDR3 is CASSIPNASAPGQGTYEQYF. For the CDR3, the DNA is TGCGCCAGCAGTATTCCTAACGCTTCCGCCCCGGGACAGGGCACCTACGAGCAGTACTTC.

The chain combines TRBV5-1 with TRBJ2-3; 7 positions match TRBD1. Germline lookup yields CDR1 SGHRS and CDR2 YFSETQ. The CDR3 contains 17 residues. The trim removed 0 bases at V and 3 bases at J, leaving 10 bases unmatched. The CDR3 DNA follows: TGCGCCAGCAGCTTGGGGGAATACAGGGGAGAAACAGATACGCAGTATTTT. Translated: CASSLGEYRGETDTQYF.

In DNA form, the CDR3 reads TGTGCCAGCAGTTCAAAAGCGGGGGGCCTACCCTACGAGCAGTACTTC. Its protein product is CASSSKAGGLPYEQYF. V gene TRBV6-5 combines with J gene TRBJ2-7, with TRBD2 matching 9 bases. Germline V gene data show CDR1 as MNHEY and CDR2 as SVGAGI. The CDR3 has 16 amino acids. Unmatched junction bases numbered 9, after V lost 4 bases and J lost 2 bases.

V gene TRBV10-3 combines with J gene TRBJ2-1, with TRBD1 matching 9 bases. The ends lost 2 bases at V and 3 bases at J; junction bases unmatched: 5. The CDR3 sequence is 16 residues long. Germline-derived CDR1 and CDR2 are ENHRY and SYGVKD. CDR3 residues: CAISERTGALYNEQFF. In DNA form, the CDR3 reads TGTGCCATCAGTGAGCGGACAGGGGCCCTCTACAATGAGCAGTTCTTC.

This clone appeared a single time. The chain uses TRBV5-4 and TRBJ2-5; 10 bases agree with TRBD2. The CDR3 contains 15 residues. Germline CDR1 SGHNT, CDR2 YYREEE (reference sequence). V was pared by 4 bases and J by 3 bases, with 6 bases of the junction left unmatched. CDR3: CASSVGLAVKETQYF. CDR3 in DNA: TGTGCCAGCAGCGTAGGACTAGCGGTCAAAGAGACCCAGTACTTC.

This rearrangement joins TRBV29-1 to TRBJ2-7; 7 nucleotides agree with TRBD2. The CDR3 consists of 14 residues. The ends lost 6 bases at V and 5 bases at J; junction bases unmatched: 13. The germline CDR1 and CDR2 sequences are SQVTM and ANQGSEA. The CDR3 here is CSVSWGRGRDEQYF. The CDR3 nucleotides are TGCAGCGTGTCCTGGGGGAGGGGTAGGGACGAGCAGTACTTC.

V is TRBV19 and J is TRBJ2-5; 10 bases match TRBD2. CDR3 size: 15 residues. The junction had 2 bases not matched to a gene; V was cut back by 1 base and J by 3 bases. CDR1 and CDR2 from the germline V gene are LNHDA and SQIVND (reference sequence). CDR3 sequence reads: CASSIGGLAEETQYF. The CDR3 bases are TGTGCCAGTAGTATAGGCGGACTAGCGGAAGAGACCCAGTACTTC.

This chain connects TRBV5-1 to TRBJ2-7; unclear D gene. Germline-derived CDR1 and CDR2 are SGHRS and YFSETQ. This CDR3 region has 12 residues. V was clipped by 3 bases and J by 0 bases, with 4 bases between them. The CDR3 loop reads CASSSISYEQYF. CDR3 sequence (DNA): TGCGCCAGCAGCTCTATCTCCTACGAGCAGTACTTC.

The J gene is TRBJ2-2, the V gene TRBV18; TRBD1 is a possible D gene (5 bases). The V end lost 1 base, the J end lost 5 bases, and 8 bases lay between the germline ends. Germline V lookup: CDR1 KGHSH, CDR2 LQKENI. CDR3 length: 14 amino acids. The chain's CDR3 is CASSPQSGTGELFF. CDR3 in DNA: TGTGCCAGCTCACCACAGTCAGGGACCGGGGAGCTGTTTTTT.

The chain joins TRBV7-8 to TRBJ2-3; D is possibly TRBD2 (7 bases). Germline V CDR1 and CDR2: SGHVS, FQNEAQ. The CDR3 consists of 14 residues. Trimming left V 3 bases short and J 2 bases short, with 9 bases between. The CDR3 DNA reads TGTGCCAGCAGCTTGGGGGGGGCCACAGATACGCAGTATTTT. Amino acids: CASSLGGATDTQYF. Using reference TRBV7-8 and TRBJ2-3 for the parts outside the CDR3, the full variable domain is GAGVSQSPRYKVAKRGQDVALRCDPISGHVSLFWYQQALGQGPEFLTYFQNEAQLDKSGLPSDRFFAERPEGSVSTLKIQRTQQEDSAVYLCASSLGGATDTQYFGPGTRLTVL.

This chain joins TRBV5-4 and TRBJ1-1; D is uncertain. Between the trimmed V and J ends, which lost 4 bases and 2 bases, there was a span of 9 bases. The germline V gene has CDR1 SGHNT and CDR2 YYREEE (reference sequence). The CDR3 is 13 residues long. The CDR3 sequence is CASSVESNTEAFF. The CDR3 DNA reads as TGTGCCAGCAGCGTTGAGAGCAACACTGAAGCTTTCTTT.

V and J are TRBV6-1 and TRBJ2-1; 7 bases match TRBD1. V gave up 3 bases and J gave up 4 bases; unmatched junction bases: 9. Germline loops: CDR1 MNHNS, CDR2 SASEGT. The CDR3 consists of 16 residues. The CDR3 region has the DNA TGTGCCAGCAGTGACGTCGACAGGGATCGTTACAATGAGCAGTTCTTC. It translates to CASSDVDRDRYNEQFF.

For this clone: Different DNA sequences within this sample yield the same CDR3. The chain links TRBV29-1 to TRBJ1-2; D may be TRBD1 (5 bases). This CDR3 is built from 11 residues. V was trimmed by 0 bases and J by 7 bases, leaving 6 bases between them. Germline loops: CDR1 SQVTM, CDR2 ANQGSEA. CDR3 nucleotide sequence: TGCAGCGTTGAAGACAGGGCTGGCTACACCTTC. Its translation: CSVEDRAGYTF. The entire variable domain, with the rest obtained from reference TRBV29-1 and TRBJ1-2, is as follows: SAVISQKPSRDICQRGTSLTIQCQVDSQVTMMFWYRQQPGQSLTLIATANQGSEATYESGFVIDKFPISRPNLTFSTLTVSNMSPEDSSIYLCSVEDRAGYTFGSGTRLTVV.

In this sample, this clone turned up once. The rearrangement uses TRBV5-1 and TRBJ1-4; TRBD1 matches at 7 bases. Germline V gene data show CDR1 as SGHRS and CDR2 as YFSETQ. V was pared by 4 bases and J by 0 bases, with 6 bases of the junction left unmatched. The CDR3 totals 16 residues. The CDR3 loop reads CASSGATGATNEKLFF. The CDR3, as DNA: TGCGCCAGCAGCGGGGCAACAGGGGCAACTAATGAAAAACTGTTTTTT.

This chain joins TRBV19 and TRBJ2-3; 9 nucleotides agree with TRBD2. Losses at the gene ends were 3 bases for V and 1 base for J; bases not matched to a gene: 2. Germline-derived CDR1 and CDR2 are LNHDA and SQIVND (reference sequence). This CDR3 comprises 15 residues. The CDR3 region has the DNA TGTGCCAGTAGTATGGCGGGAGGGGGCACAGATACGCAGTATTTT. Translated: CASSMAGGGTDTQYF.

The rearrangement uses TRBV7-9 and TRBJ2-6, with TRBD1 as a possible D gene (5 bases). Germline lookup yields CDR1 SEHNR and CDR2 FQNEAQ (reference sequence). V lost 5 bases to trimming and J lost 0 bases, with 14 bases between them. The CDR3 sequence is 17 residues long. CDR3 sequence reads: CASSKLQEDSGANVLTF. The CDR3 DNA reads as TGTGCCAGCAGCAAATTACAGGAAGACTCTGGGGCCAACGTCCTGACTTTC.

The chain recombines TRBV27 with TRBJ2-5, with a weak D call TRBD1 (6 bases). The V gene lost 4 bases and the J gene lost 3 bases, with 24 bases spanning the gap. The CDR3 spans 18 residues. Germline values: CDR1 MNHEY, CDR2 SMNVEV (reference sequence). The CDR3 region has the DNA TGTGCCAGCAGTTCCCTCACAGGGTTAACCGCCCTCAAAGAGACCCAGTACTTC. It yields the protein CASSSLTGLTALKETQYF.